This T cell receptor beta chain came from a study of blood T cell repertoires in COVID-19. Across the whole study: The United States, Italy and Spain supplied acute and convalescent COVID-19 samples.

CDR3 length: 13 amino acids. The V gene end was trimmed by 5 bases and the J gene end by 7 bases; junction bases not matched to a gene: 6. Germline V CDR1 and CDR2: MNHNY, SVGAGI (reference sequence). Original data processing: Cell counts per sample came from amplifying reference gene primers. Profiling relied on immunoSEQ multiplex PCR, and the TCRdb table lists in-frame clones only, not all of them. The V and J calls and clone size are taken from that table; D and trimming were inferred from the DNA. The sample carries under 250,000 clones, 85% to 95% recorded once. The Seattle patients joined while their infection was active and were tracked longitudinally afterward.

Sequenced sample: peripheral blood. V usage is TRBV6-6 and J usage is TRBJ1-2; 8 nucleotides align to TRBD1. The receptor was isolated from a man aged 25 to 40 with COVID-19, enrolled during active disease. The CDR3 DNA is TGTGCCAGCAGTCCGGAAGACAGGGGTGGCTACACCTTC. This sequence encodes CASSPEDRGGYTF.